The T cell receptor beta chain described here comes from a study of low-dose radiotherapy and immunotherapy resistance in tumors (dated by TCRdb to between 2021 and 2023). Study-wide context: Patients in Cohort 1 were given 0.5 Gy per fraction every 2 weeks, and the prescribed total PTV dose was 6.5 Gy. In Cohort 2, 1 Gy per fraction was delivered every two weeks, for a total of 13 Gy over 26 weeks. Patients were given nivolumab as a 240 mg flat dose every two weeks and ipilimumab at 1 mg/kg every six weeks, with both drugs delivered intravenously. Every two weeks, patients got intravenous cyclophosphamide at 200 mg/m2, given one day ahead of each radiation and immunotherapy administration. Patients took aspirin 300 mg orally once daily for four cycles, starting on cycle 1 day 1. Trial participants were not randomized into treatment groups. The translational analysis covered eight patients: three from the first dose cohort and the first five from the second dose cohort.

The sample holds many counts of this clonotype. Its recognized antigen is unknown. The sample holds no much larger clone one base away, and base qualities are not on file. Taken with the paper, the label for time point translates to: after trial treatment. Reading the label with the study, this specimen's treatment or condition is: LDRT plus nivolumab, ipilimumab, low-dose cyclophosphamide and aspirin (RACIN trial). The donors took part in RACIN, a single-arm, phase I, dose-escalation trial that combined nivolumab, ipilimumab, aspirin, low-dose cyclophosphamide and low-dose radiotherapy. Eligible patients had advanced, TIL-negative solid tumors. The sequencer listed for this sample is Illumina HiSeq 2500. Superscript III and a set of TRAV- and TRBV-specific primers were used to synthesize first-strand cDNA, so that both TCRalpha and TCRbeta chains were covered. TCRs were amplified with Phusion for approximately 20 PCR cycles using a constant-region primer together with the adapter attached to the V primers. Amplification of the isolated mRNA was done with the MessageAmp II aRNA Amplification Kit, which involved an approximately 16-hour in vitro transcription at 37 degrees C. The Dynabeads mRNA DIRECT Purification Kit was used to isolate the mRNA for TCR sequencing. Indexed Illumina adapters were added in a second Phusion PCR of 25 cycles, after which AMPure XP beads were used to purify the products. The paper's data handling went like this. Custom Perl scripts were used to pool TCR sequences that encoded the same protein, to remove out-of-frame sequences, and to calculate the abundance of each clonotype. The analysis excluded TCR sequences that were supported by just one read. Among the metrics used to describe the repertoires were Shannon entropy, Gini index, clonality, richness, and the frequency of TCRs shared between repertoires. The public reads were quality trimmed at Q25 with fastp and then assembled into clones with MiXCR by TCRdb, keeping productive beta chains. A single entry per CDR3 protein holds the most common genes and DNA from its merged rows. The V and J calls were not made by the authors but by TCRdb's processing. Present in this sample are 95,000 to 100,000 distinct CDR3 sequences, roughly 20% of which were seen just once. The ten largest clones add up to over 4% of the sample.

Trimming accounts for 5 bases at V and 3 bases at J, while the number of junction bases matched to no gene is 4. The CDR3 sequence holds 14 residues, the cysteine and phenylalanine included. The sequence is cut down to CDR3 DNA, 42 bases in frame from base 1. The germline V gene (reference sequence) gives CDR1 as PRHDT and CDR2 as FYEKMQ. The chain couples TRBV13 to TRBJ2-3; 8 bases in the junction line up with TRBD1. Sample: PBMCs, taken after low-dose radiotherapy plus immunotherapy. This TCR was sampled from a male donor with prostate cancer. The CDR3 region has the sequence CASSRTGPTDTQYF. The nucleotide sequence is TGTGCCAGCAGCCGGACAGGGCCGACAGATACGCAGTATTTT. The reference TRBV13 and TRBJ2-3 proteins fill in what lies around the CDR3, so the full variable domain reads AAGVIQSPRHLIKEKRETATLKCYPIPRHDTVYWYQQGPGQDPQFLISFYEKMQSDKGSIPDRFSAQQFSDYHSELNMSSLELGDSALYFCASSRTGPTDTQYFGPGTRLTVL.